Shown below are 28 T cell receptor beta chains from a single sample sequenced in a study of shared clonotypes between healthy human individuals. TCRdb keeps only in-frame clones here, not all; method: immunoSEQ multiplex PCR. The table lists roughly 720,000 clones, roughly 87% of them singletons. Sequences were obtained from memory CD8+ T cells from PBMCs. The subset was: CD45RO+ cells pooled with CCR7-negative TemRA cells. The source of these receptors is a man younger than 35 in good health. Some clones in this sample may be carry-over from other donors' samples.

Note on this clone: Other nucleotide sequences in the sample specify the same CDR3. The chain is built from TRBV6-1 and TRBJ2-3, with TRBD2 identical over 7 bases. CDR3 length equals 15 residues. Trimming cost V 1 base and J 3 bases; bases outside gene matches: 4. From germline, CDR1 is MNHNS and CDR2 SASEGT. The CDR3 is CASSEGTSGTDTQYF. DNA of the CDR3: TGTGCCAGCAGTGAAGGGACTAGTGGAACAGATACGCAGTATTTT.

The V and J genes are TRBV5-1 and TRBJ2-1; either TRBD1 or TRBD2 may supply D (5 bases each). Germline V gene data show CDR1 as SGHRS and CDR2 as YFSETQ. There are 15 residues in the CDR3. Between the trimmed V and J ends, which lost 1 base and 6 bases, there was a span of 14 bases. CDR3 DNA: TGCGCCAGCAGCTTGTCTCTTTGGGGGTCCAATGAGCAGTTCTTC. Its translation: CASSLSLWGSNEQFF.

This rearrangement joins TRBV27 to TRBJ2-7; maybe TRBD1 (5 bases). This CDR3 region has 13 residues. V shed 5 bases and J shed 1 base, with 9 bases lying between them. CDR1 is MNHEY, CDR2 SMNVEV, per germline (reference sequence). DNA for the CDR3: TGTGCCAGCAGTGCCCAGGGTTCCTACGAGCAGTACTTC. The encoded protein is CASSAQGSYEQYF.

The gene calls are TRBV5-1 and TRBJ1-2; no firm D call. Germline V gene sequence: CDR1 SGHRS, CDR2 YFSETQ. The CDR3 spans 13 residues. The V end lost 0 bases, the J end lost 2 bases, and 5 bases lay between the germline ends. CDR3 residues: CASSLGGNYGYTF. The DNA of the CDR3 is TGCGCCAGCAGCTTGGGCGGAAACTATGGCTACACCTTC. The variable domain in full, with the rest retrieved from reference TRBV5-1 and TRBJ1-2, is KAGVTQTPRYLIKTRGQQVTLSCSPISGHRSVSWYQQTPGQGLQFLFEYFSETQRNKGNFPGRFSGRQFSNSRSEMNVSTLELGDSALYLCASSLGGNYGYTFGSGTRLTVV.

The V call is TRBV7-9, the J call TRBJ2-7; D unclear. Trimming took 1 base from V and 3 from J, leaving 13 bases between them. Germline V CDR1 and CDR2: SEHNR, FQNEAQ (reference sequence). This CDR3 contains 15 residues. The CDR3 region has the DNA TGTGCCAGCAGCTTAGTGGGGTTGCAGGACTACGAGCAGTACTTC. Its translation is CASSLVGLQDYEQYF.

As regards this clone: Other DNA sequences of this sample code for an identical CDR3. The rearrangement uses TRBV29-1 and TRBJ1-1; a possible D gene is TRBD1 (6 bases). Germline CDR1 and CDR2: SQVTM and ANQGSEA. The V end was cut by 3 bases, the J end by 1 base, with 18 bases between. The CDR3 has 16 residues. The CDR3 nucleotides read TGCAGCGTTGACGCCAGGGGATTTGGTAAGAACACTGAAGCTTTCTTT. Its translation: CSVDARGFGKNTEAFF.

The chain is built from TRBV18 and TRBJ2-7; a weak D match, TRBD2 (5 bases). The CDR3 has 14 residues. V gave up 6 bases and J gave up 4 bases, with 16 bases separating them. Germline lookup yields CDR1 KGHSH and CDR2 LQKENI. This CDR3 reads CASSPSRASYEQYF. CDR3 nucleotide sequence: TGTGCCAGCTCCCCGTCGCGGGCCTCATACGAGCAGTACTTC.

V gene TRBV10-3 combines with J gene TRBJ2-7; 12 bases map to TRBD1. CDR1 is ENHRY, CDR2 SYGVKD, per germline. The CDR3 runs 20 residues. J lost 5 bases, V lost 6 bases, and 23 bases had no gene match. This CDR3 is CAISGPGQGATQLLSDEQYF. CDR3 bases: TGTGCCATCAGCGGGCCGGGACAGGGGGCGACCCAGCTCTTGTCTGACGAGCAGTACTTC.

The rearrangement links TRBV28 to TRBJ2-7; 10 positions match TRBD2. With 3 bases clipped from V and 1 base from J, the junction kept 6 bases outside the gene matches. The CDR3 runs 16 residues. Germline lookup yields CDR1 MDHEN and CDR2 SYDVKM. CDR3 coding DNA: TGTGCCAGCAGTTTTCAGACTAGCGGGTTTTCCTACGAGCAGTACTTC. It translates to CASSFQTSGFSYEQYF.

A few counts support this clone. This chain connects TRBV19 to TRBJ1-1; D not resolved. The V end was cut by 5 bases, the J end by 0 bases, with 13 bases between. Germline CDR1 LNHDA, CDR2 SQIVND (reference sequence). This CDR3 has 15 residues. The CDR3 loop reads CASSGVLQLNTEAFF. In DNA form, the CDR3 reads TGTGCCAGTAGTGGGGTTTTGCAATTGAACACTGAAGCTTTCTTT.

The genes are TRBV28 and TRBJ1-1; TRBD1 is a possible D gene (5 bases). This CDR3 is built from 12 residues. The germline V gene has CDR1 MDHEN and CDR2 SYDVKM. V shed 4 bases and J shed 10 bases, with 13 bases lying between them. In DNA form, the CDR3 reads TGTGCCAGCAGTTACCTCGGGACCCTAGCTTTCTTT. Residues: CASSYLGTLAFF.

This chain joins TRBV7-2 and TRBJ2-7; 7 bases align to TRBD1. The germline CDR1 and CDR2 sequences are SGHTA and FQGNSA. V shed 5 bases and J 4 bases; nucleotides not matched to a gene: 11. This CDR3 is built from 15 residues. In DNA form, the CDR3 reads TGTGCCAGCAGCCTCTTCCCGGGACAGACATACGAGCAGTACTTC. It encodes CASSLFPGQTYEQYF.

The chain employs TRBV23-1 and TRBJ1-1, with D perhaps matching TRBD1 (6 bases). TRBV23-1 is filed as an ORF, its function uncertain. The ends were cut back, 4 bases at V and 5 bases at J, with 17 bases in the middle. The CDR3 is made up of 15 amino acids. The CDR3: CASSRGAGVGTEAFF. In nucleotides, the CDR3 is TGCGCCAGCAGTCGTGGTGCAGGGGTTGGGACTGAAGCTTTCTTT.

The chain carries TRBV6-4 and TRBJ2-1, with D perhaps TRBD2 (5 bases). The CDR3 has 16 amino acids. V lost 4 bases, J lost 9 bases, and 22 bases lay in between. In germline, CDR1 is MRHNA, CDR2 SNTAGT. The CDR3, as DNA: TGTGCCAGCAGTGCCTACGTGGGTGGAAGGAGGAGTGAGCAGTTCTTC. Translated, it gives CASSAYVGGRRSEQFF.

The chain links TRBV19 to TRBJ1-5; possible D gene TRBD1, 5 bases. CDR3 size: 13 residues. Germline V gives CDR1 LNHDA, CDR2 SQIVND (reference sequence). Trimming removed 3 bases from V and 7 bases from J, with 10 bases in between. CDR3 region: CASSIRGSQPQHF. In DNA, the CDR3 is TGTGCCAGTAGTATTCGGGGGAGCCAGCCCCAGCATTTT.

The V call is TRBV7-3, the J call TRBJ2-2; perhaps TRBD2 as D (5 bases). V lost 4 bases to trimming and J lost 4 bases, with 13 bases between them. Germline V gives CDR1 SGHTA, CDR2 FQGTGA. The CDR3 has 15 amino acids. This CDR3 is CASSSPDWATGELFF. The CDR3 DNA sequence: TGTGCCAGCAGCTCCCCGGACTGGGCCACCGGGGAGCTGTTTTTT.

The rearrangement uses TRBV6-1 and TRBJ1-2; TRBD1 might be the D (5 bases). Germline CDR1 reads MNHNS; CDR2 reads SASEGT. CDR3 length: 13 amino acids. Trimming left V 2 bases short and J 4 bases short, with 8 bases between. Here the CDR3 DNA reads TGTGCCAGCAGTGAATGGCAGGGCTATGGCTACACCTTC. It specifies CASSEWQGYGYTF.

The chain is built from TRBV9 and TRBJ2-7, with D tentatively TRBD1 (6 bases). V lost 2 bases to trimming and J lost 2 bases, with 11 bases between them. Germline loops: CDR1 SGDLS, CDR2 YYNGEE. This CDR3 comprises 14 residues. CDR3 loop: CASSVFGGAYEQYF. The CDR3 nucleotides read TGTGCCAGCAGCGTCTTTGGGGGCGCCTACGAGCAGTACTTC.

J is TRBJ2-5 and V is TRBV5-1; D is uncertain. CDR3 size: 14 residues. Germline CDR1 SGHRS, CDR2 YFSETQ. The V end was cut by 3 bases, the J end by 3 bases, with 12 bases between. The CDR3 protein is CASSSLWVEETQYF. The DNA for the CDR3 is TGCGCCAGCAGCTCCTTGTGGGTCGAAGAGACCCAGTACTTC.

The chain is built from TRBV2 and TRBJ2-1; 7 bases are shared with TRBD2. Trimming removed 10 bases from V and 7 bases from J; junction bases left unmatched: 7. Germline CDR1 SNHLY, CDR2 FYNNEI. This CDR3 comprises 12 residues. CDR3 sequence (DNA): TGTGCCACCTTTGGGGGGGGAAATGAGCAGTTCTTC. Amino acids: CATFGGGNEQFF.

The rearrangement links TRBV12-5 to TRBJ1-2; D is ambiguous. The CDR3 is 14 residues long. The V gene lost 4 bases and the J gene lost 6 bases, with 15 bases spanning the gap. Germline V CDR1 and CDR2: LGHNT, FRNRAP. CDR3 coding DNA: TGTGCTAGTGGTTCGTCGGGTGGCGGTCATGGCTACACCTTC. Translated, it gives CASGSSGGGHGYTF.

The chain's CDR3 is CAINNKGLMNEQFF. DNA of the CDR3: TGTGCCATCAACAACAAGGGACTCATGAATGAGCAGTTCTTC. This chain joins TRBV10-3 and TRBJ2-1; possibly TRBD2 for D (6 bases). This CDR3 comprises 14 residues. Germline V lookup: CDR1 ENHRY, CDR2 SYGVKD. Trimming cost V 7 bases and J 7 bases, with 17 bases left between them.

In its sample, this clone was seen once. This chain uses TRBV7-7 with TRBJ2-2; D is uncertain. CDR1 and CDR2 from the germline V gene are SSHAT and FNYEAQ (reference sequence). V dropped 2 bases and J dropped 4 bases, with 14 bases sitting between them. CDR3 length equals 16 residues. Here the CDR3 reads CASSLFPPGRTGELFF. CDR3 DNA: TGTGCCAGCAGCTTATTTCCCCCCGGACGCACCGGGGAGCTGTTTTTT.

About this clone: Other DNA variants within this sample encode the same CDR3. This chain connects TRBV27 to TRBJ1-2; tentatively, D is TRBD1 (5 bases). Trimming removed 5 bases at V and 8 bases at J, with 15 bases between. The CDR3 spans 13 residues. Looked up from germline, CDR1 is MNHEY and CDR2 is SMNVEV (reference sequence). In nucleotides, the CDR3 is TGTGCCAGCAGTCCGAGTGGGGGATGGGGCTACACCTTC. Its translation is CASSPSGGWGYTF.

V is TRBV14 and J is TRBJ2-1; no definite D call. The CDR3 is made up of 12 amino acids. From germline, CDR1 is SGHDN and CDR2 FVKESK. Trimming took 4 bases from V and 6 from J, leaving 7 bases between them. Here the CDR3 reads CASSRVPNEQFF. CDR3 bases: TGTGCCAGCAGCCGCGTCCCCAATGAGCAGTTCTTC.

The chain joins TRBV5-5 to TRBJ2-7, with TRBD1 matching 8 bases. CDR1 is SGHKS and CDR2 is YYEKEE in the germline V gene (reference sequence). The V and J ends lost 3 bases and 4 bases, in that order; junction bases with no gene match: 15. This CDR3 comprises 17 residues. The CDR3 nucleotides are TGTGCCAGCAGCTGGGGGATCGGACAGGGCTTGGATTACGAGCAGTACTTC. Amino acid sequence: CASSWGIGQGLDYEQYF.

The V call is TRBV6-1, the J call TRBJ2-2; 7 bases line up with TRBD2. Trimming took 8 bases from V and 1 from J; bases not matched to a gene: 4. Germline assignment: CDR1 MNHNS and CDR2 SASEGT. This CDR3 region has 14 residues. CDR3 amino acids: CASPERENTGELFF. CDR3 nucleotides: TGTGCCAGCCCGGAGCGGGAGAACACCGGGGAGCTGTTTTTT.

The rearrangement uses TRBV7-2 and TRBJ1-4; possibly TRBD1 for D (5 bases). Germline V gives CDR1 SGHTA, CDR2 FQGNSA. This CDR3 spans 14 amino acids. Between the trimmed V and J ends, which lost 8 bases and 8 bases, there was a span of 18 bases. This CDR3 reads CASREGLGKEKLFF. The CDR3, as DNA: TGTGCCAGCCGGGAGGGGTTGGGAAAAGAAAAACTGTTTTTT.